The clone carrying this T cell receptor beta chain was observed many times. Its specificity is not known. This sample was included in a study of T cells in Graves' hyperthyroidism and ophthalmopathy. Study conclusions and caveats: Separating ophthalmopathy from stable hyperthyroidism was achieved by a 13 V-J model.

Authors of the study amplified TCR beta CDR3 regions from RNA transcripts. Primed by the HTBI set, a first-round RT-PCR was run on the TCR CDR3. TCRdb re-derived calls from the multiplex PCR reads in MiXCR, one entry per CDR3 protein. The sample gives 300,000 to 350,000 distinct CDR3 sequences, about a sixth of which show up once; roughly a sixth is in the top ten. Germline CDR1 LNHDA, CDR2 SQIVND (reference sequence). The CDR3 consists of 15 residues. The V gene lost 5 bases and the J gene lost 3 bases, with 17 bases spanning the gap. This clonotype was sampled from a woman aged 35 to 49 with Graves' ophthalmopathy. Sequencing was performed on blood. This chain connects TRBV19 to TRBJ2-7; D may be TRBD1 or TRBD2 (5 bases each). Here the CDR3 reads CASSLTRGPNYEQYF. For the CDR3, the DNA is TGTGCCAGTAGTTTAACACGGGGACCGAACTACGAGCAGTACTTC.